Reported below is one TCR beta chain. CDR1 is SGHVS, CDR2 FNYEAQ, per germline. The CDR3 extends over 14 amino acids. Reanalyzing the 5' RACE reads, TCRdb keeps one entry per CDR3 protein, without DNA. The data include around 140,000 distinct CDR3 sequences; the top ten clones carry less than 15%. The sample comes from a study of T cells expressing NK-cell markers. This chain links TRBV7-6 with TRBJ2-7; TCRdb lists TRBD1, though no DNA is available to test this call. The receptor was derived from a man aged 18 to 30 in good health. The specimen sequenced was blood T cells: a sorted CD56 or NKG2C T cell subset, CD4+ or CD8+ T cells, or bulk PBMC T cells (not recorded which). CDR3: CASSHKGRAYEQYF. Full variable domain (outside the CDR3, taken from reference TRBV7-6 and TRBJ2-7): GAGVSQSPRYKVTKRGQDVALRCDPISGHVSLYWYRQALGQGPEFLTYFNYEAQQDKSGLPNDRFSAERPEGSISTLTIQRTEQRDSAMYRCASSHKGRAYEQYFGPGTRLTVT.